Following are 18 T cell receptor beta chains from one sample sequenced in a study of blood T cell repertoires in COVID-19. Libraries were prepared by immunoSEQ multiplex PCR; TCRdb keeps only in-frame clonotypes and omits some of them. The top ten hold under 5.5% of the sample, which has a few hundred thousand clones, around four fifths seen once. The material sequenced was peripheral blood. The receptors originated from a man aged 60-69 years with acute or convalescent COVID-19.

This chain links TRBV28 with TRBJ1-4, with 8 positions matching TRBD1. CDR3 length: 12 amino acids. J gave up 15 bases and V 3 bases, and 6 bases lay outside the gene matches. The germline gives CDR1 MDHEN, CDR2 SYDVKM. The CDR3 sequence: CASSLGTGWVFF. CDR3 sequence (DNA): TGTGCCAGCAGTTTGGGGACAGGATGGGTGTTTTTT.

This rearrangement joins TRBV27 to TRBJ1-1; D is unclear. Germline CDR1 reads MNHEY; CDR2 reads SMNVEV (reference sequence). The CDR3 consists of 15 residues. V shed 0 bases and J shed 0 bases, with 8 bases lying between them. CDR3 sequence reads: CASSLSAVVNTEAFF. Here the CDR3 DNA reads TGTGCCAGCAGTTTATCGGCAGTGGTGAACACTGAAGCTTTCTTT.

A single count supports this clone. V gene TRBV5-1 combines with J gene TRBJ2-7; a possible D gene is TRBD1 (7 bases). There are 15 residues in the CDR3. Germline loops: CDR1 SGHRS, CDR2 YFSETQ. V gave up 9 bases and J gave up 7 bases, with 26 bases separating them. CDR3 loop: CATGIGGTVRGEQYF. In DNA form, the CDR3 reads TGCGCCACCGGTATAGGGGGGACAGTAAGAGGGGAGCAGTACTTC.

This sequence joins TRBV5-1 and TRBJ1-1, with 11 bases fitting TRBD1. The V gene end was trimmed by 9 bases and the J gene end by 4 bases; junction bases not matched to a gene: 8. The CDR3 spans 14 residues. Germline V gene sequence: CDR1 SGHRS, CDR2 YFSETQ. CDR3 nucleotides: TGCGCCACTTCCCCCGGGACAGGGGGCACTGAAGCTTTCTTT. Encoded protein: CATSPGTGGTEAFF.

This chain connects TRBV5-4 to TRBJ2-3; TRBD2 matches 9 bases. Germline assignment: CDR1 SGHNT and CDR2 YYREEE (reference sequence). The CDR3 has 18 residues. J gave up 1 base and V 2 bases, and 11 bases lay outside the gene matches. CDR3 coding DNA: TGTGCCAGCAGCTTCGTTAGCGGGAGTAAGAGTGGCACAGATACGCAGTATTTT. It translates to CASSFVSGSKSGTDTQYF. The full variable domain, rest sourced from reference TRBV5-4 and TRBJ2-3, is ETGVTQSPTHLIKTRGQQVTLRCSSQSGHNTVSWYQQALGQGPQFIFQYYREEENGRGNFPPRFSGLQFPNYSSELNVNALELDDSALYLCASSFVSGSKSGTDTQYFGPGTRLTVL.

In the case of this clone: The sample has other DNA sequences that encode this CDR3 too. The chain is built from TRBV5-1 and TRBJ2-5; 7 nucleotides align to TRBD1. The V and J ends lost 1 base and 3 bases, in that order; junction bases with no gene match: 0. Germline CDR1 and CDR2: SGHRS and YFSETQ. CDR3 length: 13 amino acids. CDR3 DNA sequence: TGCGCCAGCAGCTTGACAGGGGAAGAGACCCAGTACTTC. Its translation is CASSLTGEETQYF.

The rearrangement joins TRBV5-1 to TRBJ2-2, with a tentative D call TRBD1 (7 bases). The CDR3 covers 16 residues. Deletions cut 3 bases from V and 1 base from J, with 13 bases between. Per germline, CDR1 SGHRS and CDR2 YFSETQ. In DNA, the CDR3 is TGCGCCAGCAGCTCAGGGGGGTCGCAGAACACCGGGGAGCTGTTTTTT. Amino acids: CASSSGGSQNTGELFF.

A note on this clone: The sample carries other DNA sequences with the same CDR3. This chain links TRBV5-8 with TRBJ1-2; 8 bases map to TRBD1. This CDR3 spans 13 amino acids. V gave up 4 bases and J gave up 2 bases; unmatched junction bases: 1. Germline V gene data show CDR1 as SGHTS and CDR2 as YDEGEE. CDR3 sequence (DNA): TGTGCCAGCAGCCGGACAGGGAACTATGGCTACACCTTC. Encoded protein: CASSRTGNYGYTF.

This chain links TRBV5-1 with TRBJ2-7, with TRBD2 identical over 7 bases. The junction had 6 bases not matched to a gene; V was cut back by 1 base and J by 5 bases. The CDR3 has 14 residues. The germline gives CDR1 SGHRS, CDR2 YFSETQ. The CDR3 bases are TGCGCCAGCAGCTTGAGGGAGGGTGCCCACGAGCAGTACTTC. Residues: CASSLREGAHEQYF.

J is TRBJ2-7 and V is TRBV11-2, with TRBD1 identical over 9 bases. This CDR3 is 16 amino acids long. Losses at the gene ends were 2 bases for V and 1 base for J; bases not matched to a gene: 6. Germline V gene sequence: CDR1 SGHAT, CDR2 FQNNGV. The CDR3 is CASSLLRGTGSYEQYF. The CDR3 region has the DNA TGTGCCAGCAGCTTACTAAGGGGGACAGGGTCCTACGAGCAGTACTTC. Variable domain in full (rest from reference TRBV11-2 and TRBJ2-7): EAGVAQSPRYKIIEKRQSVAFWCNPISGHATLYWYQQILGQGPKLLIQFQNNGVVDDSQLPKDRFSAERLKGVDSTLKIQPAKLEDSAVYLCASSLLRGTGSYEQYFGPGTRLTVT.

This clone was found once. The chain carries TRBV19 and TRBJ2-7; 8 bases line up with TRBD1. J gave up 1 base and V 3 bases, and 2 bases lay outside the gene matches. CDR3 length: 14 amino acids. Looked up from germline, CDR1 is LNHDA and CDR2 is SQIVND (reference sequence). The CDR3 sequence is CASSIGDRSYEQYF. CDR3 sequence (DNA): TGTGCCAGTAGTATTGGGGACAGGTCCTACGAGCAGTACTTC.

The J gene is TRBJ2-5, the V gene TRBV5-1; 7 bases align to TRBD2. The J segment lost 3 bases and the V segment lost 6 bases, leaving 5 bases of the junction unmatched. The germline gives CDR1 SGHRS, CDR2 YFSETQ. The CDR3 is 13 residues long. CDR3 region: CASKLAGEETQYF. CDR3 nucleotide sequence: TGCGCCAGCAAATTGGCGGGGGAAGAGACCCAGTACTTC.

The CDR3 is CASHGLIALNYGYTF. CDR3 in DNA: TGTGCCAGCCATGGACTGATCGCCCTTAACTATGGCTACACCTTC. The V and J genes are TRBV2 and TRBJ1-2; D is undetermined. Between the trimmed V and J ends, which lost 8 bases and 1 base, there was a span of 17 bases. Germline CDR1 is SNHLY and CDR2 is FYNNEI. There are 15 residues in the CDR3.

This chain joins TRBV6-5 and TRBJ2-7; 14 positions agree with TRBD2. The CDR3 is 15 amino acids. From germline, CDR1 is MNHEY and CDR2 SVGAGI. The J segment lost 3 bases and the V segment lost 6 bases, leaving 4 bases of the junction unmatched. DNA for the CDR3: TGTGCCAGCAGAGCTGGGACTAGCGGGAGCTACGAGCAGTACTTC. This encodes CASRAGTSGSYEQYF.

The gene calls are TRBV25-1 and TRBJ1-3; D is unresolved. Per germline, CDR1 MGHDK and CDR2 SYGVNS. Trimming took 4 bases from V and 0 from J, leaving 10 bases between them. The CDR3 loop spans 15 amino acids. As DNA, the CDR3 is TGTGCCAGCAGTGTTGCAACTGACTCTGGAAACACCATATATTTT. It specifies CASSVATDSGNTIYF.

The chain joins TRBV20-1 to TRBJ2-2; no reliable D call. The CDR3 consists of 15 residues. Germline V gene lookup returns CDR1 DFQATT and CDR2 SNEGSKA (reference sequence). The germline V and J ends were trimmed by 3 bases and 0 bases, with 11 bases remaining between them. CDR3 DNA: TGCAGTGCTAGTGTGCCAGGCTCGAACACCGGGGAGCTGTTTTTT. This codes for CSASVPGSNTGELFF.

V gene TRBV11-2 combines with J gene TRBJ1-2; the D is unclear. Per the germline V gene, CDR1 is SGHAT and CDR2 is FQNNGV. The CDR3 spans 13 residues. Trimming removed 1 base from V and 8 bases from J, with 11 bases in between. The CDR3 region has the DNA TGTGCCAGCAGCTTAGGAGGGCTGGAAGGCTACACCTTC. Its translation: CASSLGGLEGYTF.

The chain combines TRBV11-3 with TRBJ1-1, with D hard to call. The germline V and J ends were trimmed by 9 bases and 1 base, with 12 bases remaining between them. This CDR3 comprises 13 residues. Per the germline V gene, CDR1 is SGHNT and CDR2 is YENEEA. The DNA for the CDR3 is TGTGCCAGACCACGGGATGAGAACACTGAAGCTTTCTTT. Residues: CARPRDENTEAFF.